Following are 12 T cell receptor beta chains from one sample sequenced in a study of blood T cell repertoires in COVID-19. Profiling relied on immunoSEQ multiplex PCR, and the TCRdb table lists in-frame clones only, not all of them. The sample holds under 300,000 clones, more than 85% seen once. Material: peripheral blood. These receptors were taken from a woman aged 70-85 years with active or convalescent COVID-19.

The chain is built from TRBV3-1 (or the pseudogene TRBV3-2) and TRBJ1-6, with D maybe TRBD1 (5 bases). Germline V gives CDR1 LGHDT, CDR2 YNNKEL (reference sequence). V lost 4 bases and J lost 3, with 10 bases in between. The CDR3 is made up of 15 amino acids. This chain's CDR3 is CASSLGQVYNSPLHF. Written as DNA, the CDR3 is TGTGCCAGCAGCCTAGGACAAGTCTATAATTCACCCCTCCACTTT.

This clone was counted a few times. The chain combines TRBV6-2 or TRBV6-3 with TRBJ1-1; no clear D gene. This CDR3 has 18 residues. Germline V CDR1 and CDR2: MNHEY, SVGEGT. V lost 4 bases and J 1 base, leaving 22 bases between the germline ends. CDR3 region: CASSSHSETWARNTEAFF. The DNA for the CDR3 is TGTGCCAGCAGTTCCCACTCCGAAACCTGGGCCAGGAACACTGAAGCTTTCTTT.

The chain uses TRBV19 and TRBJ1-4; tentative D call: TRBD1 (5 bases). Germline V CDR1 and CDR2: LNHDA, SQIVND (reference sequence). The V and J ends lost 6 bases and 0 bases respectively, with 8 bases between them. The CDR3 sequence is 14 residues long. In DNA, the CDR3 is TGTGCCAGTAGCAGGGATGCAACTAATGAAAAACTGTTTTTT. Residues: CASSRDATNEKLFF. Drawing the rest from reference TRBV19 and TRBJ1-4, the complete variable domain is DGGITQSPKYLFRKEGQNVTLSCEQNLNHDAMYWYRQDPGQGLRLIYYSQIVNDFQKGDIAEGYSVSREKKESFPLTVTSAQKNPTAFYLCASSRDATNEKLFFGSGTQLSVL.

The chain combines TRBV6-2 or TRBV6-3 with TRBJ1-3; D is ambiguous. The V end lost 2 bases, the J end lost 2 bases, and 16 bases lay between the germline ends. CDR1 is MNHEY, CDR2 SVGEGT, per germline. CDR3 length: 17 residues. The CDR3 region has the DNA TGTGCCAGCAGTTACGCTGGCCACCTGCAGACTGGAAACACCATATATTTT. Translating it yields CASSYAGHLQTGNTIYF.

This clone was observed a single time. V gene TRBV10-3 combines with J gene TRBJ1-6, with D possibly matching TRBD1 (6 bases). V shed 6 bases and J shed 5 bases, with 14 bases lying between them. This CDR3 comprises 15 residues. Germline lookup yields CDR1 ENHRY and CDR2 SYGVKD. In DNA form, the CDR3 reads TGTGCCATCAGGGCGGGCAGGGACAATAATTCACCCCTCCACTTT. As protein: CAIRAGRDNNSPLHF.

J is TRBJ2-5 and V is TRBV10-3; D not resolved. Germline CDR1 ENHRY, CDR2 SYGVKD. This CDR3 comprises 14 residues. The V end was cut by 4 bases, the J end by 1 base, with 10 bases between. This CDR3 is CAISVRDTQETQYF. In nucleotides, the CDR3 is TGTGCCATCAGTGTCCGCGACACCCAAGAGACCCAGTACTTC.

The J gene is TRBJ1-4, the V gene TRBV5-1; D is undetermined. The germline V gene encodes CDR1 SGHRS and CDR2 YFSETQ. Trimming took 1 base from V and 5 from J, leaving 12 bases between them. The CDR3 covers 15 residues. CDR3 loop: CASSLSSQKNEKLFF. The CDR3 coding sequence is TGCGCCAGCAGCTTGTCGTCACAGAAAAATGAAAAACTGTTTTTT.

V and J are TRBV9 and TRBJ1-1; D is ambiguous. Germline V gene lookup returns CDR1 SGDLS and CDR2 YYNGEE. Trimming pared 0 bases from V and 8 bases from J, leaving 14 bases between. This CDR3 region has 14 residues. The DNA for the CDR3 is TGTGCCAGCAGCGTAGTGGGAGGCCTTGGAGAAGCTTTCTTT. Its protein product is CASSVVGGLGEAFF.

The chain recombines TRBV19 with TRBJ1-1; 8 nucleotides match TRBD1. The CDR3 consists of 15 residues. Trimming took 2 bases from V and 4 from J; bases not matched to a gene: 6. Germline lookup yields CDR1 LNHDA and CDR2 SQIVND (reference sequence). The CDR3: CASSIQGALVTEAFF. The CDR3 DNA reads as TGTGCCAGTAGTATACAGGGGGCGTTGGTCACTGAAGCTTTCTTT.

V is TRBV7-8 and J is TRBJ2-7, with a tentative D call TRBD1 (5 bases). Trimming cost V 2 bases and J 2 bases, with 7 bases left between them. Germline assignment: CDR1 SGHVS and CDR2 FQNEAQ. The CDR3 covers 13 residues. The CDR3 nucleotides read TGTGCCAGCAGCTTAAAACAGGCCTACGAGCAGTACTTC. Translated, it gives CASSLKQAYEQYF.

This clone was seen more than once but under ten times. The junction shows a germline mismatch at one end, possibly a read error. The chain joins TRBV27 to TRBJ1-1; TRBD1 agrees at 7 bases. CDR1 MNHEY and CDR2 SMNVEV come from the germline V gene (reference sequence). CDR3 length equals 14 residues. CDR3 DNA sequence: TGCGAAAGGCCGCGACAGGGTGGGGAGACTGAAGCTTTCTTT. It translates to CERPRQGGETEAFF.

This chain uses TRBV7-3 with TRBJ1-6, with TRBD1 matching 10 bases. Germline values: CDR1 SGHTA, CDR2 FQGTGA. V was pared by 5 bases and J by 0 bases, with 7 bases of the junction left unmatched. This CDR3 region has 18 residues. The CDR3 nucleotides read TGTGCCAGCAGCCGGACAGGGGGTTTAAGCTCCTATAATTCACCCCTCCACTTT. It encodes CASSRTGGLSSYNSPLHF.